The clone carrying this T cell receptor (beta chain) was detected ten times or more. The sample is drawn from a study of metastatic and nonmetastatic thyroid tumors. The CDR3 length is 11 residues. Germline lookup yields CDR1 LGHNA and CDR2 YNFKEQ. Between the trimmed V and J ends, which lost 5 bases and 5 bases, there was a span of 6 bases. Before thyroid surgery, none of the patients had received any treatment. TCRdb re-called the PCR reads via MiXCR. The table lists 75,000 to 95,000 clones, about 12% of them singletons. Sequenced input: blood. The chain links TRBV4-2 to TRBJ2-5, with D tentatively TRBD1 (5 bases). This clonotype was obtained from a female donor with papillary thyroid cancer or a benign thyroid nodule (not recorded which). Some clones in this sample may be carry-over from other donors' samples. The CDR3 loop is CASSNRETQYF. In nucleotides, the CDR3 is TGTGCCAGCAGCAACAGGGAGACCCAGTACTTC.